These 4 T cell receptor beta chains originate from one sample sequenced in a study of spatial heterogeneity in lung cancer. TCRdb re-derived calls from the 5' RACE reads in MiXCR, one entry per CDR3 protein. This sample has 8,000 to 9,000 distinct CDR3 sequences, with 4% to 5% found just once. Time point specified: sample taken at primary tumor resection. No cells were sorted before sequencing. The whole RNA sequenced was extracted from tumor, nontumor lung or frozen PBMC. This specimen was PBMCs, taken at surgery. All receptors come from a male donor with early-stage non-small cell lung cancer.

As for this clonotype: Within a library made for alpha chains, this beta chain is off target, and its count is uninformative. The chain carries TRBV6-1 and TRBJ2-1; 12 bases fit TRBD2. The V segment lost 1 base and the J segment 7 bases; nucleotides outside the gene matches: 11. The CDR3 consists of 18 residues. Germline V gives CDR1 MNHNS, CDR2 SASEGT. The CDR3 loop is CASSEEPPTSGGRNEQFF. CDR3 coding DNA: TGTGCCAGCAGTGAAGAGCCCCCCACTAGCGGGGGGAGGAATGAGCAGTTCTTC.

Relative to its sample, this clonotype is medium-sized (0.01 to 0.1%). This beta chain lies outside the target of a library built for alpha chains; its clone size means little. The chain has TRBV6-6 and TRBJ1-5; D gene ambiguous. Germline CDR1 MNHNY, CDR2 SVGAGI (reference sequence). The CDR3 totals 12 residues. Trimming removed 5 bases at V and 4 bases at J, with 6 bases between. The chain's CDR3 is CASSLDNQPQHF. The CDR3 nucleotides read TGTGCCAGCAGTCTTGATAATCAGCCCCAGCATTTT.

This clonotype is medium-sized by share. In a library made to pick up alpha chains, this beta chain is a stray read with a size that means little. The chain recombines TRBV7-9 with TRBJ1-1; TRBD1 aligns across 8 bases. In germline, CDR1 is SEHNR, CDR2 FQNEAQ (reference sequence). V dropped 3 bases and J dropped 10; count of bases not matched to a gene: 4. This CDR3 spans 12 amino acids. CDR3 sequence reads: CASSFQGAGAFF. The CDR3 nucleotides read TGTGCCAGCAGCTTTCAGGGGGCAGGAGCTTTCTTT. The full variable domain, with the rest looked up from reference TRBV7-9 and TRBJ1-1, is DTGVSQNPRHKITKRGQNVTFRCDPISEHNRLYWYRQTLGQGPEFLTYFQNEAQLEKSRLLSDRFSAERPKGSFSTLEIQRTEQGDSAMYLCASSFQGAGAFFGQGTRLTVV.

In its sample, this clonotype was seen many times. Found in a library prepared for alpha chains, this beta chain is an off-target read, and its abundance has little meaning. This chain joins TRBV12-3 or TRBV12-4 and TRBJ1-6; D unresolved. The CDR3 contains 12 residues. Trimming stripped 4 bases from V and 7 bases from J, with 5 bases between. This chain's CDR3 is CASSYGNSPLHF. The CDR3 DNA reads as TGTGCCAGCAGTTACGGAAATTCACCCCTCCACTTT.